This TCR beta chain was profiled in a study of T-cell reconstitution after alpha-beta-depleted transplantation in children. Germline-derived CDR1 and CDR2 are GTSNPN and SVGIG (reference sequence). V was cut by 7 bases and J by 4 bases, with 10 bases left in between. CDR3 length equals 11 residues. This clonotype came up a few times. The antigen is undetermined. Unique molecular identifiers were incorporated during preparation of the TCRbeta library. MiXCR, applied by TCRdb to the PCR reads, yields one record per CDR3 protein. The table records hundreds of thousands of distinct CDR3 sequences, over 9.5% of them present only once. Broader study findings: At day 60, the high TCRbeta diversity found in some patients originated from recipient T cells and thymic progenitors that had survived. Most T-cell counts and diversity one year after the transplant came from T cells that were newly produced. It was reported that alpha-beta T cells came from several hundred expanded graft clones (about two months after transplant).

The sample here was PBMCs, taken before TCRalphabeta/CD19-depleted stem cell transplant. The chain recombines TRBV30 with TRBJ2-5, with D maybe TRBD2 (5 bases). This TCR derives from a boy under two years old with acute myeloid leukemia, due to receive a stem cell transplant. The CDR3 DNA sequence: TGTGCCTTGGAGAGGGTAGAGACCCAGTACTTC. This translates into CALERVETQYF.